This record looks at one T cell receptor beta chain sequence and its context. One end of the junction varies from germline; a read error may be responsible. Germline V lookup: CDR1 SGHRS, CDR2 YFSETQ. The CDR3 contains 13 residues. TCRdb itself ran the 5' RACE reads through MiXCR, one entry per CDR3 protein. The sample holds about 170,000 distinct CDR3 sequences, 13% seen once. This sample is drawn from a study of T-cell memory formation after mild COVID-19. The clonotype was recovered from a young man who had mild COVID-19 (a few samples of this study predate the infection). Cell type and time point are not known. V usage is TRBV5-1 and J usage is TRBJ1-2; D is possibly TRBD1 (5 bases). Sequences were obtained from PBMCs or a T cell subset sorted from them (not recorded which). The CDR3 here is CASSLVGDYGYTF. CDR3 bases: TGCGCCAGCAGCTTGGTCGGGGACTACGGCTACACCTTC.